What follows are 4 T cell receptor beta chains derived from one specimen sequenced in a study of shared clonotypes between healthy human individuals. Data came from immunoSEQ multiplex PCR; TCRdb stores just in-frame clones and leaves some out. There are 2 million to 2.5 million clones in the sample; around 95% occur only once, and more than 0.1% lies in the top ten. The sequenced sample consisted of naive CD4+ T cells sorted from blood. Subset denoted: CD45RA+ positively selected. The origin of the receptors is a man between 18 and 29 years old in good health.

The rearrangement links TRBV11-2 to TRBJ2-6; D might be TRBD1 (5 bases). This CDR3 comprises 17 residues. Germline CDR1 is SGHAT and CDR2 is FQNNGV. V was pared by 2 bases and J by 0 bases, with 11 bases between. For the CDR3, the DNA is TGTGCCAGCAGCTTATGGGGCACGAGCTCTGGGGCCAACGTCCTGACTTTC. Amino acid sequence: CASSLWGTSSGANVLTF.

This chain joins TRBV5-4 and TRBJ2-2, with D perhaps being TRBD1 or TRBD2 (7 bases each). The CDR3 is 15 amino acids. In germline, CDR1 is SGHNT, CDR2 YYREEE (reference sequence). Deletions cut 4 bases from V and 5 bases from J, with 15 bases between. CDR3 sequence reads: CASSPGGQTTGELFF. CDR3 sequence (DNA): TGTGCCAGCAGCCCGGGGGGACAGACTACCGGGGAGCTGTTTTTT.

Regarding this clone: Within the sample, other DNA sequences also encode this same CDR3. The V gene is TRBV29-1, the J gene TRBJ1-1, with TRBD1 identical over 7 bases. V lost 3 bases, J lost 0 bases, and 1 base stayed unmatched. This CDR3 spans 13 amino acids. Germline V gene sequence: CDR1 SQVTM, CDR2 ANQGSEA. The CDR3 nucleotides read TGCAGCGTTGAGGGACAGCTGAACACTGAAGCTTTCTTT. Protein product: CSVEGQLNTEAFF. Together with reference TRBV29-1 and TRBJ1-1, the CDR3 gives the full variable domain: SAVISQKPSRDICQRGTSLTIQCQVDSQVTMMFWYRQQPGQSLTLIATANQGSEATYESGFVIDKFPISRPNLTFSTLTVSNMSPEDSSIYLCSVEGQLNTEAFFGQGTRLTVV.

This chain connects TRBV18 to TRBJ1-1, with D perhaps matching TRBD1 (5 bases). The germline V and J ends were trimmed by 1 base and 5 bases, with 14 bases remaining between them. CDR1 is KGHSH and CDR2 is LQKENI in the germline V gene. The CDR3 totals 15 residues. The CDR3 region has the DNA TGTGCCAGCTCACCACAGTCGGGGGGTCATACTGAAGCTTTCTTT. This encodes CASSPQSGGHTEAFF.